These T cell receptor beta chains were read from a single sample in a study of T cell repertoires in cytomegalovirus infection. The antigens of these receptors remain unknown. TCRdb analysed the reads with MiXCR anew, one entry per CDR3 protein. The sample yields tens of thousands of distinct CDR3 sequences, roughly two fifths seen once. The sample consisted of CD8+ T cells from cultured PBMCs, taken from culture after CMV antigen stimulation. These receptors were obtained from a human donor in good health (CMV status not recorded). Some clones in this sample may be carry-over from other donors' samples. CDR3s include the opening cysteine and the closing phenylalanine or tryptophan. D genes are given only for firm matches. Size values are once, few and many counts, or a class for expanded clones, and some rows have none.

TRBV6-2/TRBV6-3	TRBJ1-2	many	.	CASSLGDRGYTF	TGTGCCAGCAGCCTCGGGGACCGGGGCTACACCTTC
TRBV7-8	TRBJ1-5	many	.	CASSLAGEFNQPQHF	TGTGCCAGCAGCTTAGCGGGCGAGTTCAATCAGCCCCAGCATTTT
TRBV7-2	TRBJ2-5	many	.	CASSTRSGTSEETQYF	TGTGCCAGCAGCACCCGGTCGGGGACCAGCGAAGAGACCCAGTACTTC
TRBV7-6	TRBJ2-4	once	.	CASSLDGNIQYF	TGTGCCAGCAGCTTAGATGGGAACATTCAGTACTTC
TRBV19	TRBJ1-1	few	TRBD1	CASRQGGPRAFF	TGTGCCAGTAGACAGGGGGGACCTCGGGCTTTCTTT
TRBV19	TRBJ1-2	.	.	CASRLGAGYTF	TGTGCCAGTAGACTGGGGGCTGGCTACACCTTC
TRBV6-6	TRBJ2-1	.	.	CASSYSMRNEQFF	TGTGCCAGCAGTTACTCGATGCGGAATGAGCAGTTCTTC
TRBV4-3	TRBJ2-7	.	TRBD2	CASSQVAGSYEQYF	TGCGCCAGCAGCCAAGTAGCGGGGTCCTACGAGCAGTACTTC
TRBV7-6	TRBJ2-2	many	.	CASSIDLGGELFF	TGTGCCAGCAGCATCGATCTGGGGGGGGAGCTGTTTTTT
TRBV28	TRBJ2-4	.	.	CASSSPRGGQAKNIQYF	TGTGCCAGCAGTTCCCCTCGAGGGGGGCAAGCCAAAAACATTCAGTACTTC
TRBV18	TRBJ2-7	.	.	CASSPGRVGGWGYEQYF	TGTGCCAGCTCACCCGGCAGGGTCGGAGGCTGGGGCTACGAGCAGTACTTC
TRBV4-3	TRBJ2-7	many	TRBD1	CASSQEETGGFYEQYF	TGCGCCAGCAGCCAAGAAGAGACAGGGGGTTTCTACGAGCAGTACTTC
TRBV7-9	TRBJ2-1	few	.	CASSLGEQFF	TGTGCCAGCAGCTTAGGTGAGCAGTTCTTC
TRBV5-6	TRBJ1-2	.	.	CASSYYSEANYGYTF	TGTGCCAGCAGCTACTACAGCGAAGCTAACTATGGCTACACCTTC
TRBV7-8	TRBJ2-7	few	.	CASSLRRNSMYEQYF	TGTGCCAGCAGCCTAAGACGGAATTCTATGTACGAGCAGTACTTC
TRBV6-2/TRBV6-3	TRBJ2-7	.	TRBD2	CASSYSPSGLLKPGYEQYF	TGTGCCAGCAGTTACTCGCCTAGCGGGCTTCTCAAACCTGGGTACGAGCAGTACTTC
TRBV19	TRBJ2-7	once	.	CASSITGVGYEQYF	TGTGCCAGTAGTATAACGGGGGTTGGCTACGAGCAGTACTTC
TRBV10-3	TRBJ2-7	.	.	CAISDNKGEQYF	TGTGCCATCAGTGATAATAAGGGCGAGCAGTACTTC
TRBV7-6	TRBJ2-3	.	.	CASSLEGRASTDTQYF	TGTGCCAGCAGCTTAGAGGGACGGGCTAGCACAGATACGCAGTATTTT
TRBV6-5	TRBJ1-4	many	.	CASSYAGRANEKLFF	TGTGCCAGCAGTTACGCTGGGAGGGCTAATGAAAAACTGTTTTTT
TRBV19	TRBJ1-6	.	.	CASSTRDGVNSPLHF	TGTGCCAGTAGTACCCGAGATGGGGTGAATTCACCCCTCCACTTT
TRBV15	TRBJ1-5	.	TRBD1	CATTSSGTVNQPQHF	TGTGCCACCACCTCGTCCGGGACAGTCAATCAGCCCCAGCATTTT
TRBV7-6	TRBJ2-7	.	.	CASSPEGGYEQYF	TGTGCCAGCAGCCCCGAGGGGGGCTACGAGCAGTACTTC
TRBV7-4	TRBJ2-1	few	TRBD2	CASTKTSGYNEQFF	TGTGCCAGCACCAAGACTAGCGGATACAATGAGCAGTTCTTC
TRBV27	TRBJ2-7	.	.	CASSFSTPGSYEQYF	TGTGCCAGCAGTTTCTCAACTCCGGGCTCCTACGAGCAGTACTTC
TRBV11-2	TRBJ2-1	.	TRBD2	CASSSGTSGRAGNEQFF	TGTGCCAGCAGCTCGGGGACTAGCGGGAGGGCCGGCAATGAGCAGTTCTTC
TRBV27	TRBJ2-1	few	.	CATAAAGYNEQFF	TGTGCCACCGCGGCGGCGGGGTACAATGAGCAGTTCTTC
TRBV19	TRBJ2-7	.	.	CATNGRGSYEQYF	TGTGCCACCAACGGCAGGGGTTCATACGAGCAGTACTTC
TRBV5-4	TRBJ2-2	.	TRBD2	CASSTTSGGVHGELFF	TGTGCCAGCAGCACGACTAGCGGGGGGGTGCACGGGGAGCTGTTTTTT
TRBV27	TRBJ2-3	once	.	CASSLSLFSTDTQYF	TGTGCCAGCAGTTTATCGCTCTTCAGCACAGATACGCAGTATTTT
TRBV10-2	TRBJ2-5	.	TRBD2	CASSLGLETQETQYF	TGCGCCAGCAGCCTGGGACTAGAGACCCAAGAGACCCAGTACTTC
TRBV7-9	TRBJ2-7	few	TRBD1	CASSSWTGGSYEQYF	TGTGCCAGCAGCTCTTGGACAGGGGGCTCCTACGAGCAGTACTTC
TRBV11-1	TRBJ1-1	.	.	CASGPWATEAFF	TGTGCCAGCGGACCTTGGGCCACTGAAGCTTTCTTT
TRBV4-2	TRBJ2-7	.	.	CASSQDPAGGAYEQYF	TGTGCCAGCAGCCAAGATCCGGCGGGCGGAGCCTACGAGCAGTACTTC
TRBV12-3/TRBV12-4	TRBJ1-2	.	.	CASSSWTVNYGYTF	TGTGCCAGCAGTTCCTGGACGGTCAACTATGGCTACACCTTC
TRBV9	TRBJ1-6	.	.	CASSLGRPYNSPLHF	TGTGCCAGCAGCCTGGGACGGCCTTATAATTCACCCCTCCACTTT
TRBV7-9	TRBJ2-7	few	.	CASSSLGGSYEQYF	TGTGCCAGCAGCTCCCTTGGGGGGTCCTACGAGCAGTACTTC
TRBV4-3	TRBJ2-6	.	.	CASSQGSGLVSGANVLTF	TGCGCCAGCAGCCAAGGTAGTGGGTTGGTCTCTGGGGCCAACGTCCTGACTTTC
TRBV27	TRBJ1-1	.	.	CASSPPGAVTNTEAFF	TGTGCCAGCAGTCCCCCAGGGGCCGTGACAAACACTGAAGCTTTCTTT
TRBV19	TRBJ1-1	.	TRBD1	CASSMWGTAATEAFF	TGTGCCAGTAGTATGTGGGGGACAGCGGCCACTGAAGCTTTCTTT
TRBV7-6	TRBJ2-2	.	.	CASSPDLGPNTGELFF	TGTGCCAGCAGCCCAGATTTGGGCCCGAACACCGGGGAGCTGTTTTTT
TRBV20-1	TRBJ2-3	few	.	CSAPGGGAVDTQYF	TGCAGTGCCCCAGGTGGGGGGGCGGTAGATACGCAGTATTTT
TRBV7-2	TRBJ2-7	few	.	CASSLGDRLGEQYF	TGTGCCAGCAGCTTAGGAGACAGGTTGGGGGAGCAGTACTTC
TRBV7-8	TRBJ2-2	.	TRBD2	CASSLDGRVRTGELFF	TGTGCCAGCAGCTTAGATGGGAGGGTCCGCACCGGGGAGCTGTTTTTT
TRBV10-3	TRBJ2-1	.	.	CAISATAPEQFF	TGTGCCATCAGTGCGACAGCGCCTGAGCAGTTCTTC
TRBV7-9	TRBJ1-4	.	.	CASSLVGLREKLFF	TGTGCCAGCAGCTTAGTAGGACTGAGGGAAAAACTGTTTTTT
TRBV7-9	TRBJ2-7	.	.	CASSFRDVPYEQYF	TGTGCCAGCAGCTTCCGGGACGTCCCCTACGAGCAGTACTTC
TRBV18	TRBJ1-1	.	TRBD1	CASSQLPGTGDTEAFF	TGTGCCAGCTCACAACTTCCCGGGACAGGGGACACTGAAGCTTTCTTT
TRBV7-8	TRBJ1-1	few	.	CASSLGRTLSNTEAFF	TGTGCCAGCAGCTTAGGAAGGACACTTTCGAACACTGAAGCTTTCTTT
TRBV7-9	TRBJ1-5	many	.	CASSDGREPQPQHF	TGTGCCAGCAGCGATGGTCGGGAGCCTCAGCCCCAGCATTTT
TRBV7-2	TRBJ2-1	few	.	CASSSGNYNEQFF	TGTGCCAGCAGCTCAGGGAACTACAATGAGCAGTTCTTC
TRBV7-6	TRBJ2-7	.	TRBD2	CASSLRPGTSGGVVEREQYF	TGTGCCAGCAGCTTGCGCCCCGGGACTAGCGGGGGGGTGGTAGAGCGGGAGCAGTACTTC
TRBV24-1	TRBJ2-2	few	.	CATSDSTGTTTGELFF	TGTGCCACCAGTGATTCTACAGGGACGACCACCGGGGAGCTGTTTTTT
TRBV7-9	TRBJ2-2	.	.	CASSPRGSRMDGELFF	TGTGCCAGCAGCCCCCGGGGTAGCAGGATGGACGGGGAGCTGTTTTTT
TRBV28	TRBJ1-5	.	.	CASSLYRDSNQPQHF	TGTGCCAGCAGTTTATACAGGGATAGCAATCAGCCCCAGCATTTT
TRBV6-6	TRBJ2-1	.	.	CASSYEGGRNEQFF	TGTGCCAGCAGTTACGAGGGGGGGAGGAATGAGCAGTTCTTC
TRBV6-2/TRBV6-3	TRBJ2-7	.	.	CASSYSGTLGQYF	TGTGCCAGCAGTTACTCAGGAACTTTGGGGCAGTACTTC
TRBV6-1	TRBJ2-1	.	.	CASSESRPYYYNEQFF	TGTGCCAGCAGTGAATCTAGACCCTACTATTACAATGAGCAGTTCTTC
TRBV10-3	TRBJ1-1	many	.	CAIRDMNTEAFF	TGTGCCATCCGAGACATGAACACTGAAGCTTTCTTT
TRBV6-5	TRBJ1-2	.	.	CASTPGNYGYTF	TGTGCCAGCACCCCCGGGAACTATGGCTACACCTTC